This T cell receptor (beta chain) was found in a study of shared clonotypes between healthy human individuals. The table came from immunoSEQ multiplex PCR; TCRdb's copy has only in-frame clones and leaves some out. The sample holds around 620,000 clones, around 96% seen once. The naive CD8 population came from CD45RO-negative cells selected for CCR7, without terminally differentiated effector memory CD45RA+ cells. This CDR3 region has 17 residues. Trimming left V 5 bases short and J 0 bases short, with 17 bases between. The germline gives CDR1 PRHDT, CDR2 FYEKMQ (reference sequence). Sequencing used naive CD8+ T cells sorted from blood. This TCR came from a woman between 25 and 40 years old in good health. The V and J genes are TRBV13 and TRBJ2-1; D is ambiguous. For the CDR3, the DNA is TGTGCCAGCAGCCCCCCTTTTGGGGAAAGCTCCTACAATGAGCAGTTCTTC. Protein: CASSPPFGESSYNEQFF.